These T cell receptor beta chains were read from a single sample in a study of Graves' ophthalmopathy and Graves' hyperthyroidism. Each CDR3 protein is one row after TCRdb ran MiXCR on the multiplex PCR reads. The repertoire includes around 600,000 distinct CDR3 sequences, over 40% of them detected once, and over 2.5% sits in the top ten. The sample taken for sequencing was peripheral blood. The receptor source for this set is an adult man with Graves' ophthalmopathy. The CDR3 runs from the conserved cysteine through the conserved F or W. A D gene is named only where the DNA matches it firmly. Clone size is shown for a subset of rows, as once, few, many or a class of expanded clone.

J | V | size | D | DNA | CDR3
TRBJ1-6 | TRBV25-1 | - | - | TGTGCCAGCAGTGCCCTGATGGGGAGTTCACCCCTCCACTTT | CASSALMGSSPLHF
TRBJ2-1 | TRBV25-1 | - | - | TGTGCCAGCAGTGAATGGGCAGGGGCGTACAATGAGCAGTTCTTC | CASSEWAGAYNEQFF
TRBJ2-4 | TRBV10-2 | - | TRBD1 | TGCGCCAGCAGTGAGGGACAGGGATCAAACATTCAGTACTTC | CASSEGQGSNIQYF
TRBJ2-5 | TRBV29-1 | - | - | TGCAGCGTCGACACTAGTACCCAAGAGACCCAGTACTTC | CSVDTSTQETQYF
TRBJ2-5 | TRBV20-1 | - | - | TGCAGTGCTAGGGGTCGCAGGGAGCAAGAGACCCAGTACTTC | CSARGRREQETQYF
TRBJ2-5 | TRBV7-3 | many | - | TGTGCCAGCAGCGCACTACTAGGGGAGACCCAGTACTTC | CASSALLGETQYF
TRBJ1-6 | TRBV5-1 | many | TRBD1 | TGCGCCAGCAGCTTCTCCGACAGGGAGAATTCACCCCTCCACTTT | CASSFSDRENSPLHF
TRBJ1-5 | TRBV7-2 | many | TRBD1 | TGTGCCAGCAGCCAGACAGGGGGCAGCAATCAGCCCCAGCATTTT | CASSQTGGSNQPQHF
TRBJ1-3 | TRBV12-3/TRBV12-4 | many | - | TGTGCCAGCAGTTTCCCAGGGAAAAACACCATATATTTT | CASSFPGKNTIYF
TRBJ1-5 | TRBV19 | - | - | TGTGCCAGTAGTAGCAGGGGAAGAGAGACCCAGCATTTT | CASSSRGRETQHF
TRBJ1-2 | TRBV19 | many | - | TGTGCCAGTAGTAGGGGACGCGATTCTTATGGCTACACCTTC | CASSRGRDSYGYTF
TRBJ2-2 | TRBV7-9 | many | TRBD2 | TGTGCCAGCAGCTTAAGGGCTAGCGGAATAGGCACCGGGGAGCTGTTTTTT | CASSLRASGIGTGELFF
TRBJ2-5 | TRBV24-1 | many | TRBD1 | TGTGCCACTGCCGGGACAGGGGCACAGGAGACCCAGTACTTC | CATAGTGAQETQYF
TRBJ1-2 | TRBV2 | - | TRBD1 | TGTGCCAGCAGTGATACATCCGGGACAGGGGGCGCAGGGTATGGCTACACCTTC | CASSDTSGTGGAGYGYTF
TRBJ2-5 | TRBV5-1 | many | TRBD1 | TGCGCCAGCAGCTCCGGGGACAGGGGCGGAGAGACCCAGTACTTC | CASSSGDRGGETQYF
TRBJ2-5 | TRBV7-9 | many | TRBD2 | TGTGCCAGCAGCTCTGGACCTAGCGGCCAAGAGACCCAGTACTTC | CASSSGPSGQETQYF
TRBJ1-1 | TRBV27 | - | - | TGTGCCAGCAGTTTAAGAGATGGGAAGGAAGCTTTCTTT | CASSLRDGKEAFF
TRBJ2-7 | TRBV11-2 | - | - | TGTGCCAGCAGCTTAGATATAGAGCTACGGGAGCAGTACTTC | CASSLDIELREQYF